The entry below gives a single TCR beta chain sequence along with its context. This receptor's antigen is unknown. The record has no base qualities; no much larger clone is one base away. The CDR3, from cysteine to phenylalanine, totals 15 residues. This entry keeps only the CDR3 DNA: 45 bases, framed from base 1. The germline V gene (reference sequence) provides CDR1 LNHDA and CDR2 SQIVND. V is shortened by 5 bases, J by 4 bases, and the region joining them spans 18 bases. The source of the sample is a study of T cell responses to AZD1222 COVID-19 vaccine (dated by TCRdb to about 2021). General notes on the study: AZD1222 recipients with second doses at about 4 weeks or about 12 weeks were pooled, because spike-specific TCR depth and breadth did not differ between schedules. TCR sequencing covered some 240 trial participants: about 210 given two doses of AZD1222 and approximately 26 given two doses of MenACWY control vaccine. Trial participants were enrolled by age into 18-55, 56-69 and 70-plus year subgroups, with around 140, 26 and 57 TCR-sequenced participants respectively. What the research found in general, with its limitations: Vaccine-associated CD4 TCRs spanned the whole spike protein, with dominant responses in regions 160-218 and 743-854. Only five or six AZD1222 recipients were SARS-CoV-2 seropositive at baseline, limiting conclusions about previously exposed vaccinees. A significant rise in spike-specific TCR breadth and depth was observed after two AZD1222 doses relative to day 0 and relative to MenACWY recipients. Reportedly, almost half of the unique spike-specific TCRs recognized epitopes lying outside the regions that are mutated in the B.1.351 and B.1.1.7 variants. Participants were mostly white British, with more females than males. The authors suggested clonal diversity may have been underestimated. In the small 56-69-year group, the increase in depth fell short of significance, most likely because of low power. No day 14 peak-response samples were available, so repertoires were characterized only after the peak T cell response.

The time point label of this sample denotes: baseline before first vaccination. The vaccinee samples were drawn from two UK trials, COV001 and COV002, one of which was a single-blind randomized controlled phase 2/3 trial testing AZD1222 (ChAdOx1 nCoV-19) in healthy adults. For TCRbeta chain sequencing, PBMC samples were collected from trial participants at day 0 and at day 28 after the second dose. The CDR3 regions of human TCRbeta chains were subjected to immunosequencing. For the original study's pipeline: Repertoire TCRs were matched against a reference library of SARS-CoV-2-specific TCRs generated with the MIRA antigen-specificity platform. Breadth meant the fraction of unique TCRs that were SARS-CoV-2-associated, whereas depth meant the fraction of total T cells that were SARS-CoV-2-associated. Using the MIRA data, every spike-specific TCR was mapped to the spike region that the TCR reacted to and assigned to either a CD4 or a CD8 class. Log10-transformed breadth and depth values were compared by one-way ANOVA with Sidak's multiple comparisons tests. Entries here come from immuneACCESS through TCRdb and include only in-frame sequences with V and J called. Some clones fail to appear in such tables; in the studies checked, an unresolved V gene covers under half of the shortfall, and the cause of the remainder is unknown. V and J calls plus clone size are reproduced from that table; the DNA served to infer D and trimming. For this sample there are some 130,000 clones; 84% appear just once. Of the sample, roughly 3.9% is held by the ten largest clones.

The sequence is built from TRBV19 and TRBJ2-7; the D call could be TRBD1 or TRBD2, with each sharing 5 bases. The sequences come from peripheral blood, collected on day 0 of AZD1222 vaccination. This clonotype was obtained from an adult in good health. The CDR3 protein is CASSPSGAQGYEQYF. The DNA reads as follows: TGTGCCAGTAGTCCATCCGGGGCCCAAGGTTACGAGCAGTACTTC.